These T cell receptor beta chains were read from a single sample in a study of response to subunit inactivated influenza vaccine. TCRdb re-derived calls from the RT-PCR reads in MiXCR, one entry per CDR3 protein. Here the sample spans about 580,000 distinct CDR3 sequences, 11% to 15% being singletons. This material consisted of PBMCs from blood, taken about 13 days after vaccination. These receptors all stem from a man in his fifties who received an inactivated influenza vaccine. The CDR3 runs from the conserved cysteine through the conserved F or W. Fields, in order: D gene, CDR3 length, clone size, J gene, V gene, CDR3 DNA, CDR3 protein. A D gene is named only where the DNA matches it firmly. Size is stated for part of the rows, as once, few or many counts, or as a class when the clone is expanded.

d_gene: -; len: 13; abundance: -; j_gene: TRBJ1-5; v_gene: TRBV30; CDR3nt: TGTGCCTGGAGTGAAGCTAGCAATCAGCCCCAGCATTTT; CDR3aa: CAWSEASNQPQHF
d_gene: TRBD2; len: 15; abundance: few; j_gene: TRBJ2-1; v_gene: TRBV20-1; CDR3nt: TGCAGTGCTATATGGTCGAGCGGGAGGGTTAATGAGCAGTTCTTC; CDR3aa: CSAIWSSGRVNEQFF
d_gene: TRBD2; len: 15; abundance: many; j_gene: TRBJ2-3; v_gene: TRBV5-1; CDR3nt: TGCGCCAGCAGCGGGATAGCGGGTATGGCAGATACGCAGTATTTT; CDR3aa: CASSGIAGMADTQYF
d_gene: -; len: 14; abundance: once; j_gene: TRBJ2-7; v_gene: TRBV4-2; CDR3nt: TGTGCCAGCAGCCAAGATCGGAGGGCAGGGGGGCAGTACTTC; CDR3aa: CASSQDRRAGGQYF
d_gene: TRBD2; len: 16; abundance: many; j_gene: TRBJ2-1; v_gene: TRBV7-9; CDR3nt: TGTGCCAGCAGCCAGCTAGCGGGGGGGCCCGTGGATGAGCAGTTCTTC; CDR3aa: CASSQLAGGPVDEQFF
d_gene: -; len: 15; abundance: few; j_gene: TRBJ2-3; v_gene: TRBV7-9; CDR3nt: TGTGCCAGCAGCCCGCGACCCGTCAAGATGGATACGCAGTATTTT; CDR3aa: CASSPRPVKMDTQYF
d_gene: -; len: 14; abundance: few; j_gene: TRBJ2-5; v_gene: TRBV2; CDR3nt: TGTGCCAGCAGGGAACCGGGACGACAAGAGACCCAGTACTTC; CDR3aa: CASREPGRQETQYF
d_gene: TRBD1; len: 17; abundance: -; j_gene: TRBJ2-3; v_gene: TRBV5-1; CDR3nt: TGCGCCAGCAGCTTGGTTGTTACAGGGGCTAGCACAGATACGCAGTATTTT; CDR3aa: CASSLVVTGASTDTQYF
d_gene: TRBD2; len: 14; abundance: -; j_gene: TRBJ2-1; v_gene: TRBV27; CDR3nt: TGTGCCAGCAGTTTAATAAGGACTAGCCATGAGCAGTTCTTC; CDR3aa: CASSLIRTSHEQFF
d_gene: -; len: 14; abundance: few; j_gene: TRBJ2-2; v_gene: TRBV19; CDR3nt: TGTGCCAGTAATGACAGGCCGAACACCGGGGAGCTGTTTTTT; CDR3aa: CASNDRPNTGELFF
d_gene: TRBD1; len: 16; abundance: few; j_gene: TRBJ2-7; v_gene: TRBV4-1; CDR3nt: TGCGCCAGCAGCCAACCCGACAGGGGTGGATTTCGCGAGCAGTACTTC; CDR3aa: CASSQPDRGGFREQYF
d_gene: -; len: 11; abundance: -; j_gene: TRBJ1-2; v_gene: TRBV3-1; CDR3nt: TGTGCCAGCAGCCACGAGGGTGGCTACACCTTC; CDR3aa: CASSHEGGYTF
d_gene: -; len: 14; abundance: many; j_gene: TRBJ2-5; v_gene: TRBV7-9; CDR3nt: TGTGCCAGCAGCCGCGGGACCGGGGTGGAGACCCAGTACTTC; CDR3aa: CASSRGTGVETQYF
d_gene: -; len: 14; abundance: -; j_gene: TRBJ2-3; v_gene: TRBV7-2; CDR3nt: TGTGCCAGCAGCCAATCTGTCGGAACAGATACGCAGTATTTT; CDR3aa: CASSQSVGTDTQYF
d_gene: -; len: 13; abundance: -; j_gene: TRBJ1-5; v_gene: TRBV30; CDR3nt: TGTGCCTGGTGTCCAGGGAGCAATCAGCCCCAGCATTTT; CDR3aa: CAWCPGSNQPQHF
d_gene: TRBD1; len: 15; abundance: -; j_gene: TRBJ2-4; v_gene: TRBV28; CDR3nt: TGTGCCAGCAGTTTATTTGAGACAGGGTTCAACATTCAGTACTTC; CDR3aa: CASSLFETGFNIQYF
d_gene: TRBD1; len: 18; abundance: few; j_gene: TRBJ2-7; v_gene: TRBV6-5; CDR3nt: TGTGCCAGCAGTTACCAGGGACAGGGGGCCCGATCAGCCCACGAGCAGTACTTC; CDR3aa: CASSYQGQGARSAHEQYF
d_gene: -; len: 15; abundance: -; j_gene: TRBJ2-5; v_gene: TRBV5-1; CDR3nt: TGCGCCAGCAGCGACATAGGTGGGGTCGGACAGACCCAGTACTTC; CDR3aa: CASSDIGGVGQTQYF
d_gene: -; len: 13; abundance: few; j_gene: TRBJ2-5; v_gene: TRBV29-1; CDR3nt: TGCAGCGTTGAAGATCCTTCTAGGGGGACCCAGTACTTC; CDR3aa: CSVEDPSRGTQYF
d_gene: -; len: 12; abundance: -; j_gene: TRBJ1-6; v_gene: TRBV12-3/TRBV12-4; CDR3nt: TGTGCCAGCAGTTTACGGGCTTCACCCCTCCACTTT; CDR3aa: CASSLRASPLHF
d_gene: -; len: 16; abundance: few; j_gene: TRBJ2-1; v_gene: TRBV14; CDR3nt: TGTGCCAGCAGCCATCCGCCAGGGCGCGATCTGAATGAGCAGTTCTTC; CDR3aa: CASSHPPGRDLNEQFF
d_gene: TRBD1; len: 16; abundance: -; j_gene: TRBJ1-2; v_gene: TRBV7-2; CDR3nt: TGTGCCAGCAGCCCGAACAGGGGGCGCATTAGCTATGGCTACACCTTC; CDR3aa: CASSPNRGRISYGYTF
d_gene: TRBD1; len: 16; abundance: -; j_gene: TRBJ2-4; v_gene: TRBV28; CDR3nt: TGTGCCAGCAGGACGTACAGGGGGCTTGGCAAAAACATTCATTACTTC; CDR3aa: CASRTYRGLGKNIHYF
d_gene: -; len: 15; abundance: -; j_gene: TRBJ2-3; v_gene: TRBV14; CDR3nt: TGTGCCAGCAGCCAAGATCTTTTTAGTCGAGATACGCAGTATTTT; CDR3aa: CASSQDLFSRDTQYF
d_gene: -; len: 13; abundance: many; j_gene: TRBJ2-1; v_gene: TRBV10-3; CDR3nt: TGTGCCATCGACCAAACTGGGAGCAATGAGCAGTTCTTC; CDR3aa: CAIDQTGSNEQFF
d_gene: TRBD1; len: 16; abundance: few; j_gene: TRBJ1-4; v_gene: TRBV9; CDR3nt: TGTGCCAGCAGCGCCCCCGGGACAGGTTCAAATGAAAAACTGTTTTTT; CDR3aa: CASSAPGTGSNEKLFF
d_gene: TRBD2; len: 16; abundance: few; j_gene: TRBJ2-7; v_gene: TRBV5-1; CDR3nt: TGCGCCAGCAGCTTACCCGGGACTAGCGGGGCCTACGAGCAGTACTTC; CDR3aa: CASSLPGTSGAYEQYF
d_gene: -; len: 14; abundance: -; j_gene: TRBJ2-2; v_gene: TRBV12-3/TRBV12-4; CDR3nt: TGTGCCAGCAGTCCTAGTTTGGGTACCGGGGAGCTGTTTTTT; CDR3aa: CASSPSLGTGELFF
d_gene: TRBD2; len: 14; abundance: -; j_gene: TRBJ2-1; v_gene: TRBV20-1; CDR3nt: TGCAGTGCTAGCCGAGCGGGAGGAGTCAATGAGCAGTTCTTC; CDR3aa: CSASRAGGVNEQFF
d_gene: -; len: 14; abundance: -; j_gene: TRBJ2-3; v_gene: TRBV7-9; CDR3nt: TGTGCCAGCAGCTTACCACAAAACACAGATACGCAGTATTTT; CDR3aa: CASSLPQNTDTQYF
d_gene: TRBD1; len: 17; abundance: -; j_gene: TRBJ2-7; v_gene: TRBV7-8; CDR3nt: TGTGCCAGCAGCTTAGGCCCCGGGACAGGGGTGGCTTACGAGCAGTACTTC; CDR3aa: CASSLGPGTGVAYEQYF
d_gene: TRBD1; len: 15; abundance: few; j_gene: TRBJ2-5; v_gene: TRBV29-1; CDR3nt: TGCAGCGTTGAGAAGAACAGGGGGTTTCAAGAGACCCAGTACTTC; CDR3aa: CSVEKNRGFQETQYF
d_gene: TRBD2; len: 13; abundance: -; j_gene: TRBJ2-7; v_gene: TRBV20-1; CDR3nt: TGCAGTGCTCAGACTAGCGGATACTACGAGCAGTACTTC; CDR3aa: CSAQTSGYYEQYF
d_gene: TRBD2; len: 15; abundance: few; j_gene: TRBJ2-1; v_gene: TRBV7-8; CDR3nt: TGTGCCAGCAGCTTAGTCGGGGGGGCTTTGAATGAGCAGTTCTTC; CDR3aa: CASSLVGGALNEQFF
d_gene: TRBD2; len: 18; abundance: few; j_gene: TRBJ2-3; v_gene: TRBV10-3; CDR3nt: TGTGCCATCAGTGAGGGACTAGCGGGGGCGGGAAACACAGATACGCAGTATTTT; CDR3aa: CAISEGLAGAGNTDTQYF
d_gene: -; len: 16; abundance: few; j_gene: TRBJ2-3; v_gene: TRBV18; CDR3nt: TGTGCCAGCTCACCACCGATGGGAACTTACACAGATACGCAGTATTTT; CDR3aa: CASSPPMGTYTDTQYF
d_gene: -; len: 13; abundance: many; j_gene: TRBJ2-7; v_gene: TRBV20-1; CDR3nt: TGCAGTGCTAGAGACCCGACTAGCTACGAGCAGTACTTC; CDR3aa: CSARDPTSYEQYF
d_gene: TRBD1; len: 14; abundance: few; j_gene: TRBJ1-2; v_gene: TRBV27; CDR3nt: TGTGCCAGCAGTTTATCGGGCAGGGGGGATGGCTACACCTTC; CDR3aa: CASSLSGRGDGYTF
d_gene: -; len: 13; abundance: -; j_gene: TRBJ2-3; v_gene: TRBV4-3; CDR3nt: TGCGCCAGCAGCCAAGTCCTAACAGATACGCAGTATTTT; CDR3aa: CASSQVLTDTQYF
d_gene: TRBD1; len: 16; abundance: -; j_gene: TRBJ1-5; v_gene: TRBV28; CDR3nt: TGTGCCAGCAGTTTACTTGGACAGGGGGCCAATCAGCCCCAGCATTTT; CDR3aa: CASSLLGQGANQPQHF
d_gene: -; len: 12; abundance: -; j_gene: TRBJ2-1; v_gene: TRBV24-1; CDR3nt: TGTGCCACCAGTGGCGGGCCCGGAGGGTTCATATTT; CDR3aa: CATSGGPGGFIF
d_gene: TRBD2; len: 14; abundance: few; j_gene: TRBJ2-5; v_gene: TRBV12-3/TRBV12-4; CDR3nt: TGTGCCAGCGGGCTAGCGGGAGTGGGAGAGACCCAGTACTTC; CDR3aa: CASGLAGVGETQYF
d_gene: TRBD2; len: 15; abundance: -; j_gene: TRBJ2-7; v_gene: TRBV12-3/TRBV12-4; CDR3nt: TGTGCCAGCAGTTCAGGGACTACCGGGGTTTTTGGGCAGTACTTC; CDR3aa: CASSSGTTGVFGQYF
d_gene: -; len: 16; abundance: few; j_gene: TRBJ2-5; v_gene: TRBV6-4; CDR3nt: TGTGCCAGCAGTGAAAGGGTCCGAAAAGGCCCCAAGACCCAGTACTTC; CDR3aa: CASSERVRKGPKTQYF
d_gene: TRBD2; len: 13; abundance: few; j_gene: TRBJ2-7; v_gene: TRBV20-1; CDR3nt: TGCAGTGCGTGGACTAGCCCCTCCGCCGAGCAGTACTTC; CDR3aa: CSAWTSPSAEQYF
d_gene: -; len: 13; abundance: few; j_gene: TRBJ1-5; v_gene: TRBV7-9; CDR3nt: TGTGCCAGCAGCTTAGGGCCGTCTCAGCCCCAGCATTTT; CDR3aa: CASSLGPSQPQHF
d_gene: TRBD1; len: 15; abundance: few; j_gene: TRBJ2-5; v_gene: TRBV24-1; CDR3nt: TGTGCCACCAGGAGCAGCCAGGGGGCTGTGGAGACCCAGTACTTC; CDR3aa: CATRSSQGAVETQYF
d_gene: TRBD2; len: 23; abundance: -; j_gene: TRBJ2-5; v_gene: TRBV20-1; CDR3nt: TGCAGTGCTAGAGCCCAACTACAACACACAGGGACAATAGCGGGAGGGCCTCTAGAGACCCAGTACTTC; CDR3aa: CSARAQLQHTGTIAGGPLETQYF
d_gene: TRBD1; len: 14; abundance: -; j_gene: TRBJ2-1; v_gene: TRBV4-3; CDR3nt: TGCGCCAGCAGCCAAGACCCAGGGGGCAGAACGGAGTTCTTC; CDR3aa: CASSQDPGGRTEFF
d_gene: -; len: 14; abundance: few; j_gene: TRBJ1-1; v_gene: TRBV2; CDR3nt: TGTGCCAGCACCCCGACAGGATTAGGCACTGAAGCTTTCTTT; CDR3aa: CASTPTGLGTEAFF
d_gene: -; len: 15; abundance: -; j_gene: TRBJ1-3; v_gene: TRBV5-4; CDR3nt: TGTGCCAGCAGCTCCTCACACCACTCTGGAAACACCATATATTTT; CDR3aa: CASSSSHHSGNTIYF
d_gene: TRBD2; len: 16; abundance: few; j_gene: TRBJ2-1; v_gene: TRBV3-1; CDR3nt: TGTGCCAGCAGCCATTGGGGTAGCGGGAGCCTCCATGAGCAGTTCTTC; CDR3aa: CASSHWGSGSLHEQFF
d_gene: -; len: 17; abundance: few; j_gene: TRBJ2-7; v_gene: TRBV4-1; CDR3nt: TGCGCCAGCAGCCGAATATACCGGGACATGAGCTCCTACGAGCAGTACTTC; CDR3aa: CASSRIYRDMSSYEQYF